The clone carrying this T cell receptor (beta chain) showed up just once. The antigen remains undetermined. The CDR3 loop spans 13 amino acids. Germline CDR1 and CDR2: LGHDT and YNNKEL (reference sequence). Trimming left V 2 bases short and J 11 bases short, with 13 bases between. The repertoire was sequenced with immunoSEQ multiplex PCR; TCRdb's copy has only in-frame clones and lacks some. The profile covers over 450,000 clones, with roughly 87% appearing a single time and 1.5% to 2% taken by the ten largest. This entry is derived from a study of Ad26.COV2.S vaccination and SARS-CoV-2 variants. The overall study: Donor was one of the participants in the Ad26.COV2.S arm of the COV1001 trial. Ad26.COV2.S, an intramuscular injection, was given once or twice 56 days apart. Study findings and constraints: Participants given vaccine showed non-spike TCR breadth similar to that of placebo recipients.

Treatment here: around 19 received Ad26.COV2.S at low or high dose, single or two shots; roughly 5 received placebo; per-sample allocation not given. Day 63 after the first injection of vaccine or placebo was the sampling time. An adult aged 18-55 years in Boston served as the donor. The sequence came from a person between 18 and 60 years old who received the Ad26.COV2.S COVID-19 vaccine or a placebo. The specimen was peripheral blood, collected in a trial of Ad26.COV2.S vaccine versus placebo. The chain links TRBV3-1 (or the pseudogene TRBV3-2) to TRBJ1-3, with D hard to call. CDR3 DNA: TGTGCCAGCAGCCAACAGACAAGCCTCCCCATATATTTT. Translated: CASSQQTSLPIYF.